One sample yielded the 5 T cell receptor beta chains listed below, sequenced in a study of blood T cells in healthy people across ages. A J-beta primer mix and a sample-barcoded 5' primer were used in a second PCR of about 7 to 12 cycles. One entry per CDR3 protein results from TCRdb running MiXCR on the 5' RACE reads. The sample has some 890,000 distinct CDR3 sequences, about 27% seen once; the top ten hold roughly 10%. The same sample was also used in a study of T cells of mothers and their children.

The source material was blood. Receptors originate from a woman in her thirties or forties in good health.

Worth noting for this clonotype: This clone may be a read error of a much larger clone one base away. The chain links TRBV4-3 to TRBJ2-5, with 8 bases matching TRBD2. Germline lookup yields CDR1 LGHNA and CDR2 YSLEER. V trimming: 0 bases; J trimming: 11 bases; junction bases outside the gene matches: 8. The CDR3 has 14 amino acids. In DNA form, the CDR3 reads TGCGCCAGCAGCCAAGAAGGACTAGCCAATGAGCAGTACTTC. Translating it yields CASSQEGLANEQYF.

This clonotype was counted ten times or more. The gene calls are TRBV20-1 and TRBJ2-3; 9 bases are shared with TRBD2. Germline CDR1 and CDR2: DFQATT and SNEGSKA (reference sequence). The CDR3 has 14 residues. V dropped 7 bases and J dropped 4; count of bases not matched to a gene: 9. This CDR3 is CSVKAGGLADTQYF. The DNA for the CDR3 is TGCAGTGTAAAAGCGGGGGGTCTGGCAGATACGCAGTATTTT.

This clonotype has just a few counts. This could be a read error, since a much larger clone is one nucleotide away. The chain uses TRBV5-5 and TRBJ1-5; the match to TRBD1 covers 9 bases. The CDR3 runs 15 residues. V lost 5 bases and J lost 2; bases outside the gene matches: 5. Germline values: CDR1 SGHKS, CDR2 YYEKEE (reference sequence). The CDR3 region has the DNA TGTGCCAGCAGGGGGACAGGGTCGGGCAATCAGCCCCAGCATTTT. Its translation: CASRGTGSGNQPQHF.

This sequence joins TRBV4-2 and TRBJ2-1, with D perhaps being TRBD1 or TRBD2 (5 bases each). The end of the DNA is better explained by TRBJ2-7, so the J call may be wrong. The CDR3 is 16 residues long. From germline, CDR1 is LGHNA and CDR2 YNFKEQ. Here the CDR3 DNA reads TGTGCCAGCAGCCAAGCGGCAGGGACGAGCTACAATGAGCAGTACTTC. This sequence encodes CASSQAAGTSYNEQYF.

As concerns this clonotype: Likely a read error: the CDR3 ends without its conserved phenylalanine or tryptophan. Here the CDR3 DNA reads TGTGTCATCAGTGAGTCGCGGCTAGCGGGAGACGCACGCCATACGCAGTATTTG. Translation gives CVISESRLAGDARHTQYL. The rearrangement joins TRBV10-3 to TRBJ2-3, with 10 bases aligning to TRBD2. Germline V gene lookup returns CDR1 ENHRY and CDR2 SYGVKD. This CDR3 is 18 amino acids long.